The source of this T cell receptor (beta chain) is a study of cytomegalovirus exposure and HLA in healthy donors. Germline V gives CDR1 MDHEN, CDR2 SYDVKM. There are 16 residues in the CDR3. J was trimmed by 8 bases and V by 7 bases; bases with no gene match: 14. The primer mix had 60 Vbeta and 13 Jbeta primers. TCRdb's copy holds only in-frame clones and misses some; the assay was immunoSEQ multiplex PCR. The sample carries approximately 160,000 clones, around 68% recorded once. The sample comprised PBMCs. The TCR was taken from a man aged 45-60 years in good health and CMV-seronegative. The chain is built from TRBV28 and TRBJ1-6; 7 bases are a match to TRBD1. The CDR3, as DNA: TGTGCCAGCACTTCCAAGGGTACAGGGGTTCATTCACCCCTCCACTTT. Its protein product is CASTSKGTGVHSPLHF.